The 10 T cell receptor beta chains in this list originate from one sample, sequenced in a study of T cell responses to AZD1222 COVID-19 vaccine. Sequencing was performed with immunoSEQ multiplex PCR; in TCRdb, only in-frame clones are kept and a portion is missing. The sample has around 100,000 clones, about 90% seen once. Sequenced here: peripheral blood, sampled on day 0 of MenACWY control vaccination. The receptors come from an adult in good health.

This chain joins TRBV5-1 and TRBJ1-4; D is ambiguous. The CDR3 runs 13 residues. Germline-derived CDR1 and CDR2 are SGHRS and YFSETQ. V was pared by 3 bases and J by 7 bases, with 10 bases between. CDR3 amino acids: CASSSTALEKLFF. Written as DNA, the CDR3 is TGCGCCAGCAGCTCCACGGCACTTGAAAAACTGTTTTTT.

The table lists this clone with a few counts. The chain carries TRBV18 and TRBJ1-2; the match to TRBD1 covers 9 bases. Germline CDR1 KGHSH, CDR2 LQKENI. V shed 3 bases, J shed 4 bases, and the junction held 6 bases outside the gene matches. The CDR3 is made up of 15 amino acids. The CDR3 protein is CASSPNGQGSYGYTF. For the CDR3, the DNA is TGTGCCAGCTCACCGAACGGACAGGGGAGCTATGGCTACACCTTC. Using reference TRBV18 and TRBJ1-2 for the parts outside the CDR3, the full variable domain is NAGVMQNPRHLVRRRGQEARLRCSPMKGHSHVYWYRQLPEEGLKFMVYLQKENIIDESGMPKERFSAEFPKEGPSILRIQQVVRGDSAAYFCASSPNGQGSYGYTFGSGTRLTVV.

The chain joins TRBV2 to TRBJ1-4; 11 positions match TRBD1. After removal of 6 bases from V and 7 bases from J, the junction contained 7 bases not matched to a gene. The CDR3 spans 15 residues. Germline CDR1 and CDR2: SNHLY and FYNNEI. The CDR3 is CASRWTGGHGEKLFF. CDR3 sequence (DNA): TGTGCCAGCAGGTGGACAGGGGGCCATGGTGAAAAACTGTTTTTT.

V usage is TRBV6-5 and J usage is TRBJ2-7, with TRBD1 matching 12 bases. Germline CDR1 is MNHEY and CDR2 is SVGAGI. This CDR3 is 15 amino acids long. Unmatched junction bases numbered 9, after V lost 6 bases and J lost 6 bases. The CDR3 nucleotides are TGTGCCAGCAGGATATCGGGACAGGGGGCTGTCGAGCAGTACTTC. It is translated as CASRISGQGAVEQYF.

This clone occurred once. The V call is TRBV18, the J call TRBJ1-4; D gene uncertain. The CDR3 is 13 amino acids. V lost 3 bases and J lost 5, with 7 bases in between. Germline assignment: CDR1 KGHSH and CDR2 LQKENI. CDR3 loop: CASSPGGNEKLFF. DNA for the CDR3: TGTGCCAGCTCACCGGGCGGAAATGAAAAACTGTTTTTT.

The chain couples TRBV24-1 to TRBJ2-1, with a tentative D call TRBD2 (6 bases). The CDR3 is 15 amino acids. V was cut by 8 bases and J by 2 bases, with 15 bases left in between. Germline assignment: CDR1 KGHDR and CDR2 SFDVKD. The CDR3 sequence: CATMSLTGAYNEQFF. The CDR3 DNA is TGTGCCACCATGAGCCTAACGGGAGCCTACAATGAGCAGTTCTTC.

This CDR3 is CASSWRGSGANVLTF. CDR3 bases: TGCGCCAGCAGCTGGCGGGGCTCTGGGGCCAACGTCCTGACTTTC. The chain has TRBV5-1 and TRBJ2-6, with D maybe TRBD2 (6 bases). This CDR3 has 15 amino acids. Per germline, CDR1 SGHRS and CDR2 YFSETQ. V shed 3 bases and J shed 0 bases, with 7 bases lying between them.

The V and J genes are TRBV6-5 and TRBJ1-2, with D uncertain. In germline, CDR1 is MNHEY, CDR2 SVGAGI. The CDR3 covers 14 residues. V was cut by 4 bases and J by 8 bases, with 17 bases left in between. For the CDR3, the DNA is TGTGCCAGCAGTTCATACCGGACCCTGCAGGGCTACACCTTC. Encoded protein: CASSSYRTLQGYTF.

The chain couples TRBV7-8 to TRBJ1-5; D is uncertain. This CDR3 region has 13 residues. Per the germline V gene, CDR1 is SGHVS and CDR2 is FQNEAQ. The V gene lost 2 bases and the J gene lost 5 bases, with 7 bases spanning the gap. DNA of the CDR3: TGTGCCAGCAGCTTACTCGAGGATCAGCCCCAGCATTTT. This encodes CASSLLEDQPQHF.

The chain recombines TRBV27 with TRBJ1-5; D is perhaps TRBD1 (5 bases). This CDR3 region has 16 residues. V lost 7 bases to trimming and J lost 2 bases, with 18 bases between them. Germline V lookup: CDR1 MNHEY, CDR2 SMNVEV (reference sequence). CDR3 DNA: TGTGCCAGCAAACCCGGGGCATGGGGCGGCAATCAGCCCCAGCATTTT. Protein product: CASKPGAWGGNQPQHF.